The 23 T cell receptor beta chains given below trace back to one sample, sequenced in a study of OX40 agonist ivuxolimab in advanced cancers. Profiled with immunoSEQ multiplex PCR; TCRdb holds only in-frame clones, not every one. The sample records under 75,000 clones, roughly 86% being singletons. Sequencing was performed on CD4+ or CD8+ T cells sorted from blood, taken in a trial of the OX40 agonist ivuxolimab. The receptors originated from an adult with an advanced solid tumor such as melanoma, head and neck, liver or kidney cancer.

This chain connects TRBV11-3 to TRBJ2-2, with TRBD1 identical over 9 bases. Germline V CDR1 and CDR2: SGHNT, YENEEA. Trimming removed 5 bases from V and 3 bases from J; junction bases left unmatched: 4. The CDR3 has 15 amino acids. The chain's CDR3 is CASSKGQGHTGELFF. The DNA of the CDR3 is TGTGCCAGCAGCAAAGGACAGGGGCACACCGGGGAGCTGTTTTTT.

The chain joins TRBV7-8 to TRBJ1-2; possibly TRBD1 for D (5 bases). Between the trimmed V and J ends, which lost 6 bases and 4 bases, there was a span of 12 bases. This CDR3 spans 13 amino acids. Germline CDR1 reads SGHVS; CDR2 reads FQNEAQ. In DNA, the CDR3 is TGTGCCAGCAGTTCCACCCAGGGCTATGGCTACACCTTC. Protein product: CASSSTQGYGYTF.

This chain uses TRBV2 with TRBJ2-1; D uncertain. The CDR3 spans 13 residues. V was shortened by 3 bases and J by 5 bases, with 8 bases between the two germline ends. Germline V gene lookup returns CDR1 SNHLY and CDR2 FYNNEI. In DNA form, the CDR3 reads TGTGCCAGCAGTGACCCACTCAACAATGAGCAGTTCTTC. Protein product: CASSDPLNNEQFF.

The CDR3 spells CSYRDSEAFF. CDR3 sequence (DNA): TGCAGTTATAGGGACAGTGAAGCTTTCTTT. The chain employs TRBV20-1 and TRBJ1-1; TRBD1 agrees at 7 bases. With 8 bases clipped from V and 7 bases from J, the junction kept 4 bases outside the gene matches. From germline, CDR1 is DFQATT and CDR2 SNEGSKA (reference sequence). This CDR3 contains 10 residues.

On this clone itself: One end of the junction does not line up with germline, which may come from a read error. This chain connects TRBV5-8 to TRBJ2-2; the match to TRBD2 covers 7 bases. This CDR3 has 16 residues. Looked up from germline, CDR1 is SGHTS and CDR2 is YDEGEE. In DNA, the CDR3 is TGTGCCAGCACCGTACCCCGAGCGGGAAACAACGGGGAGCTGTTTTTT. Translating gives CASTVPRAGNNGELFF.

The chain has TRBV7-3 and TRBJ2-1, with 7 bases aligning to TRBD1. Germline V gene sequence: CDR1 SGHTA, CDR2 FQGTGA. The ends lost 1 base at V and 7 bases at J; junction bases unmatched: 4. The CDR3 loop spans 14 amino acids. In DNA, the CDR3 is TGTGCCAGCAGCTTAATAGCACAGGGGAATGAGCAGTTCTTC. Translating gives CASSLIAQGNEQFF.

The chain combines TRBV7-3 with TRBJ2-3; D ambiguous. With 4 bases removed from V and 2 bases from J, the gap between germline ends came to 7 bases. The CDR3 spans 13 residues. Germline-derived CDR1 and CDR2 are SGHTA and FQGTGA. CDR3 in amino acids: CASSSSYTDTQYF. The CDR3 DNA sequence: TGTGCCAGCAGCTCCTCCTACACAGATACGCAGTATTTT.

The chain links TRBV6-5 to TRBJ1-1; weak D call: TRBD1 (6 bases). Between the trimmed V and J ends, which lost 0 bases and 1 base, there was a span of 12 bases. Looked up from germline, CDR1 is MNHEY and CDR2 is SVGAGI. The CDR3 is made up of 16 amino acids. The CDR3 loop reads CASSYSSFRGNTEAFF. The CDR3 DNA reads TGTGCCAGCAGTTACTCGAGTTTCAGGGGGAACACTGAAGCTTTCTTT.

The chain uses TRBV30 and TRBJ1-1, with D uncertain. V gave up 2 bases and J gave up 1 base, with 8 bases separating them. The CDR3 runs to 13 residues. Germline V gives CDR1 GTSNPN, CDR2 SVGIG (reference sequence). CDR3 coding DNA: TGTGCCTGGAGTCTGAAAGGGAACACTGAAGCTTTCTTT. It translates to CAWSLKGNTEAFF.

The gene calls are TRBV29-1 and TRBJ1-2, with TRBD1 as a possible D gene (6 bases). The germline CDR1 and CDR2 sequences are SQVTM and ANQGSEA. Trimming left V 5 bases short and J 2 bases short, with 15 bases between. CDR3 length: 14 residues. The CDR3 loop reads CSVRHRVRNYGYTF. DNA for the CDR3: TGCAGCGTTAGGCACAGGGTTAGGAACTATGGCTACACCTTC.

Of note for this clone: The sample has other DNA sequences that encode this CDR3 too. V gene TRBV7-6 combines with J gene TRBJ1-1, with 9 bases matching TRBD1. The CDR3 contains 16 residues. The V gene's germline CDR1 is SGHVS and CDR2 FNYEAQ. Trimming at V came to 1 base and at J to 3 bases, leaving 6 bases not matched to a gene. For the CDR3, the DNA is TGTGCCAGCAGCTTAGAGGGACAGGGATGGGACACTGAAGCTTTCTTT. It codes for CASSLEGQGWDTEAFF.

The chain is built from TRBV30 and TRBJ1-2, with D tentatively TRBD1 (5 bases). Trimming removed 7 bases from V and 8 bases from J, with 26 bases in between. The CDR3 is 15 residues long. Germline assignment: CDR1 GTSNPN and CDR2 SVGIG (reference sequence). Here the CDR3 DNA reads TGTGCCTCTCTTCCCCCGACCGGGACGCCGAGGGGCTACACCTTC. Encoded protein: CASLPPTGTPRGYTF.

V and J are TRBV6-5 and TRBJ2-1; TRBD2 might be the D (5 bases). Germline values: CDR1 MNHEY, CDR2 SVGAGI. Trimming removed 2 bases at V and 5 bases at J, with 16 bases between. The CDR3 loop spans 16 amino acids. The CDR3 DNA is TGTGCCAGCAGTTACGGGAGCGTGATTAGGGACAATGAGCAGTTCTTC. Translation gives CASSYGSVIRDNEQFF.

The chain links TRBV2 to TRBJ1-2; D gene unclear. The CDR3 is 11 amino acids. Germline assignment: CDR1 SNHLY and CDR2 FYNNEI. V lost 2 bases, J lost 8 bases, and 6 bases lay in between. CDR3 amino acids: CASSEPQGYTF. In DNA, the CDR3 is TGTGCCAGCAGTGAACCTCAGGGCTACACCTTC.

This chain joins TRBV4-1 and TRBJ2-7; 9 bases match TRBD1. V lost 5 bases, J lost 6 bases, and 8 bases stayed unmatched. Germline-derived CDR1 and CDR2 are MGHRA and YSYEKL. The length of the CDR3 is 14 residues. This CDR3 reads CASSEGQGTGEQYF. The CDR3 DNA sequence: TGCGCCAGCAGCGAGGGACAGGGAACGGGCGAGCAGTACTTC.

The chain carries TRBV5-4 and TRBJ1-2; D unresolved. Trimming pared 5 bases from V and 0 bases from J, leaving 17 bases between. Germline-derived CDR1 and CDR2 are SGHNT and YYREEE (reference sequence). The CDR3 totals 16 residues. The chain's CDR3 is CASRVQSGGANYGYTF. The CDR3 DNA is TGTGCCAGCAGAGTCCAATCAGGTGGAGCTAACTATGGCTACACCTTC. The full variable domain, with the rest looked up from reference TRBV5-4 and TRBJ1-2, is ETGVTQSPTHLIKTRGQQVTLRCSSQSGHNTVSWYQQALGQGPQFIFQYYREEENGRGNFPPRFSGLQFPNYSSELNVNALELDDSALYLCASRVQSGGANYGYTFGSGTRLTVV.

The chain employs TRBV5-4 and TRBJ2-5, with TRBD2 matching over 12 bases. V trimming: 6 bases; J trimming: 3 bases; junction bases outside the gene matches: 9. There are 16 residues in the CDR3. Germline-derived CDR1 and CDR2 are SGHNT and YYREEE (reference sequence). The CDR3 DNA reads TGTGCCAGCACCCTACTAGCGGGGGGTGGAAAAGAGACCCAGTACTTC. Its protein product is CASTLLAGGGKETQYF.

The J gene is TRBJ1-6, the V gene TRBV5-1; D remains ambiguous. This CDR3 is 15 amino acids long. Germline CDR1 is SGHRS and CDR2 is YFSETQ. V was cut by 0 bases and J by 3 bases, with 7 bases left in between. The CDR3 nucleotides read TGCGCCAGCAGCTTGGCAGATTTCTATAATTCACCCCTCCACTTT. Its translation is CASSLADFYNSPLHF.

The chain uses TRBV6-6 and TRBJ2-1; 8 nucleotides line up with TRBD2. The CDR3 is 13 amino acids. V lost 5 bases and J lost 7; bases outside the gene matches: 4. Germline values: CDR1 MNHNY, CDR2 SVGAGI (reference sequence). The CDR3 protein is CASSTSSGNEQFF. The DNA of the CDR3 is TGTGCCAGCAGTACCTCTAGCGGGAATGAGCAGTTCTTC.

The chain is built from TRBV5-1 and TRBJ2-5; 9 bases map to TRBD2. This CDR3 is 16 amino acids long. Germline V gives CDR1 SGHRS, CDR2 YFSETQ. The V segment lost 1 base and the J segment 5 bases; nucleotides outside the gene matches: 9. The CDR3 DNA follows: TGCGCCAGCAGCTTGACTCGGGGACTAGCTGGGGAGACCCAGTACTTC. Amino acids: CASSLTRGLAGETQYF. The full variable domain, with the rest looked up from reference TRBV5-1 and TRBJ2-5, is KAGVTQTPRYLIKTRGQQVTLSCSPISGHRSVSWYQQTPGQGLQFLFEYFSETQRNKGNFPGRFSGRQFSNSRSEMNVSTLELGDSALYLCASSLTRGLAGETQYFGPGTRLLVL.

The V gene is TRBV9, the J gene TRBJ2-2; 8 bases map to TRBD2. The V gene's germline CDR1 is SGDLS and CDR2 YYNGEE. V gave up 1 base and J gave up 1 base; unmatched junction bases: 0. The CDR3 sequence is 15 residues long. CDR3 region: CASSVLAGNTGELFF. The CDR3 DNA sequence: TGTGCCAGCAGCGTACTAGCGGGGAACACCGGGGAGCTGTTTTTT.

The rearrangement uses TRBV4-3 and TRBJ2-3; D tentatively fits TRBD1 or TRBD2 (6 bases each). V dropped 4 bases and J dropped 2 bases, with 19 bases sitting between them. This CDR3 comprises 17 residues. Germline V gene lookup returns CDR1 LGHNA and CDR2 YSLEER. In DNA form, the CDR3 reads TGCGCCAGCAGCCGCAATGGGGCTAGGGGGGTCACAGATACGCAGTATTTT. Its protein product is CASSRNGARGVTDTQYF.

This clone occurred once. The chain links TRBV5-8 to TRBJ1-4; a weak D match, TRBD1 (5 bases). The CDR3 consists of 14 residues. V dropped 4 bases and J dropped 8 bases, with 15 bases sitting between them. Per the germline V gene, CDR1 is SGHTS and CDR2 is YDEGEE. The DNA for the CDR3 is TGTGCCAGCAGCCAATTTCGGGGGGAGGAAAAACTGTTTTTT. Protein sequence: CASSQFRGEEKLFF.